A selection of T cell receptor beta chains follows, all from one sample in a study of T cell repertoires in cytomegalovirus infection. Antigens for these TCRs are unknown. TCRdb ran MiXCR on the reads and lists one entry per CDR3 protein. The sample includes about 920,000 distinct CDR3 sequences, approximately 31% of them seen just once. The source material was cultured CD8+ T cells from PBMCs, sampled from culture after CMV antigen stimulation. These receptors originate from a human donor in good health (CMV status not recorded). Some clones in this sample may be carry-over from other donors' samples. Each CDR3 is given with its conserved first and last residue. D genes are given only for firm matches.

j_call d_call v_call cdr3_aa
TRBJ2-7 TRBD1 TRBV7-2 CASSLERPTRDRDPYEQYF
TRBJ2-1 TRBD2 TRBV7-6 CATGTSGGAGKQFF
TRBJ2-5 TRBD2 TRBV4-1 CASSQDSRSGGARETQYF
TRBJ2-7 TRBD2 TRBV7-9 CASSLVRLALSYEQYF
TRBJ2-3 NA TRBV28 CASSLFQGSDTQYF
TRBJ1-1 NA TRBV5-4 CASSPLSGMNTEAFF
TRBJ2-2 NA TRBV12-3/TRBV12-4 CASSLALGKDPAGPELFF
TRBJ2-3 TRBD2 TRBV6-1 CASTLAGEGDTQYF
TRBJ1-4 NA TRBV4-3 CASSHGQRTNEKLFF
TRBJ2-6 NA TRBV28 CASSLFAGPTGLSGANVLTF
TRBJ1-5 TRBD1 TRBV15 CATLPRGTAISNQPQHF
TRBJ1-5 TRBD1 TRBV7-9 CASSPGQGVQPQHF
TRBJ2-5 NA TRBV11-1 CASSLALFPPQETQYF
TRBJ2-2 TRBD1 TRBV7-6 CASSLPGQGDTGELFF
TRBJ1-5 NA TRBV29-1 CSVEAGNNQPQHF
TRBJ2-3 TRBD1 TRBV14 CASSTHGQGLTDTQYF
TRBJ2-2 NA TRBV7-8 CVSSSLEGGGELFF
TRBJ2-1 TRBD2 TRBV6-5 CASSYSLSGGPNQQFF
TRBJ1-2 TRBD1 TRBV7-9 CASSSLRDRVLSGYGYTF
TRBJ2-5 TRBD1 TRBV24-1 CATSDKQGPLWGTQYF
TRBJ2-5 TRBD2 TRBV7-3 CASSSSGGMGETQYF
TRBJ1-1 NA TRBV23-1 CASSQSAKGWNTEAFF
TRBJ2-1 NA TRBV4-2 CASSQEGGRNNEQFF
TRBJ1-1 TRBD1 TRBV5-4 CASSLDGTGGRNTEAFF
TRBJ1-1 NA TRBV5-5 CASRPEGGQGKIEAFF
TRBJ1-1 NA TRBV7-9 CASRKGGTNTEAFF
TRBJ1-6 NA TRBV5-6 CASEKSNSPLHF
TRBJ1-6 NA TRBV27 CASSWDTPGYNSPLHF
TRBJ1-4 NA TRBV10-3 CAISESLKADEKLFF
TRBJ1-1 NA TRBV9 CASSTGDGHTEAFF
TRBJ1-1 NA TRBV27 CASSFSGVDTEAFF
TRBJ2-7 NA TRBV12-5 CASGSQTYEQYF
TRBJ2-1 NA TRBV27 CASSLGTRYNEQFF
TRBJ2-7 NA TRBV12-3/TRBV12-4 CASSLIPGLRRYEQYF
TRBJ2-1 TRBD1 TRBV14 CASSQYPGDRVFNEQFF
TRBJ2-1 TRBD2 TRBV12-3/TRBV12-4 CASSLDLAGDYNEQFF
TRBJ2-7 NA TRBV2 CASLGAATYEQYF
TRBJ2-2 TRBD2 TRBV12-3/TRBV12-4 CASSTTSGSGELFF
TRBJ2-5 NA TRBV29-1 CSVEDGKGLETQYF
TRBJ1-6 TRBD1 TRBV5-8 CASSRRGRNSPLHF
TRBJ2-1 TRBD2 TRBV12-3/TRBV12-4 CASGSSRGVEQFF
TRBJ2-3 NA TRBV7-6 CASSLIAKGDTQYF
TRBJ2-2 TRBD2 TRBV6-2/TRBV6-3 CASSRLAGNGELFF
TRBJ2-6 NA TRBV2 CATQGGNSRANVLTF
TRBJ1-4 TRBD1 TRBV7-9 CASSRTGGDEKLFF
TRBJ1-4 NA TRBV7-6 CASSPDPPPGELFF
TRBJ2-7 NA TRBV5-3 CASSLYSYDEQYF
TRBJ2-1 NA TRBV7-2 CASSLVRGWSAGEVNEQFF
TRBJ2-1 NA TRBV5-6 CASSLPVTESSYNEQFF
TRBJ1-1 NA TRBV7-2 CASSSQRMNTEAFF